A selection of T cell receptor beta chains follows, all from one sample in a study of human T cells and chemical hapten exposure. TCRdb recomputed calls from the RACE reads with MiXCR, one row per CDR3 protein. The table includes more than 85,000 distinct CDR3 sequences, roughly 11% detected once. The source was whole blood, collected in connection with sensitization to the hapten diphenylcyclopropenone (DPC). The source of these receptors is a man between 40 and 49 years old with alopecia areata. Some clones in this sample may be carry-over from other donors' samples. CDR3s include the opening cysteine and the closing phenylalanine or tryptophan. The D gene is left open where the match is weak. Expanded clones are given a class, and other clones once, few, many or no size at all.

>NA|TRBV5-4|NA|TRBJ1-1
CASSIRQTPPEAFF
TGTGCCAGCAGCATACGACAGACCCCACCTGAAGCTTTCTTT
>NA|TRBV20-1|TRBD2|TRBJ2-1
CSARESGLAGFNEQFF
TGCAGTGCTAGAGAGAGCGGACTAGCGGGCTTCAATGAGCAGTTCTTC
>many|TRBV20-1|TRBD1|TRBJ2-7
CSAGITTGRSSYEQYF
TGCAGTGCCGGAATTACGACAGGGCGAAGCTCCTACGAGCAGTACTTC
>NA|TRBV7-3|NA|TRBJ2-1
CASSSGPHNEQFF
TGTGCCAGCAGCTCAGGGCCCCACAATGAGCAGTTCTTC
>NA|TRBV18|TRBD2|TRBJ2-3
CASSLGTSGTDTQYF
TGTGCCAGCAGCTTAGGGACTAGCGGCACAGATACGCAGTATTTT
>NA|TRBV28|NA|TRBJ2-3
CALGGGAVDTQYF
TGTGCGCTGGGAGGGGGCGCGGTAGATACGCAGTATTTT
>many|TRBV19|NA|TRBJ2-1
CASSIRSQGSSYNEQFF
TGTGCCAGTAGTATTCGGTCCCAGGGGAGCTCCTACAATGAGCAGTTCTTC
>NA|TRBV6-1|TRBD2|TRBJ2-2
CASRPLAGTTNTGELFF
TGTGCCAGCAGGCCTCTAGCGGGCACTACGAACACCGGGGAGCTGTTTTTT
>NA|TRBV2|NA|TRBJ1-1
CARGSAAEAFF
TGTGCCCGAGGCTCGGCAGCCGAAGCTTTCTTT
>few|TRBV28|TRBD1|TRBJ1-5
CASSTPGQGNQPQHF
TGTGCCAGCTCGACCCCGGGACAGGGTAATCAGCCCCAGCATTTT
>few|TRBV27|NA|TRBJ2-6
CASKDSTHSGANVLTF
TGTGCCAGCAAGGACTCGACTCACTCTGGGGCCAACGTCCTGACTTTC
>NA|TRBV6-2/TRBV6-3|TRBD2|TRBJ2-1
CASSPPGLAGNEQFF
TGTGCCAGCAGTCCCCCGGGACTAGCGGGCAATGAGCAGTTCTTC
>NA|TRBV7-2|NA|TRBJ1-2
CASSIGGNYGYTF
TGTGCCAGCAGCATAGGGGGGAACTATGGCTACACCTTC
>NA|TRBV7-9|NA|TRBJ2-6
CASSQTSYGANVLTF
TGTGCCAGCAGCCAAACGTCTTACGGGGCCAACGTCCTGACTTTC
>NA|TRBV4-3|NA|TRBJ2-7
CASSQESDWSYEQYF
TGCGCCAGCAGCCAAGAAAGCGACTGGTCCTACGAGCAGTACTTC
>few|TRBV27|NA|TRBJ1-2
CASSLRGENYGYTF
TGTGCCAGCAGTTTGCGGGGCGAGAACTATGGCTACACCTTC
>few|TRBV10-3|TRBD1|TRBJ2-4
CAISEDRGGTKNIQYF
TGTGCCATCAGTGAGGACAGGGGTGGGACCAAAAACATTCAGTACTTC
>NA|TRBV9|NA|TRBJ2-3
CASSVADQDTQYF
TGTGCCAGCAGCGTAGCGGATCAAGATACGCAGTATTTT
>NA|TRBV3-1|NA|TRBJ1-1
CASSKPGLTEAFF
TGTGCCAGCAGTAAACCAGGGCTCACTGAAGCTTTCTTT
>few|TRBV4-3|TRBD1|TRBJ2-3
CASSRTGALDTQYF
TGCGCCAGCAGCCGGACAGGGGCCTTGGATACGCAGTATTTT
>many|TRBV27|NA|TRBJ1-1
CASSLDRLNTEAFF
TGTGCCAGCAGCTTAGACCGGCTGAACACTGAAGCTTTCTTT
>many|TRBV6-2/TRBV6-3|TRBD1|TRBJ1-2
CASRTTDRGWYGYTF
TGTGCCAGCAGGACCACGGACAGGGGATGGTATGGCTACACCTTC
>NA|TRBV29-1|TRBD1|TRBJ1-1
CSADRDRHTEAFF
TGCAGCGCTGACCGGGACAGACACACTGAAGCTTTCTTT
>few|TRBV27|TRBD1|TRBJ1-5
CASSLRGRDRDSNQPQHF
TGTGCCAGCAGTTTACGGGGCCGGGACAGGGATAGCAATCAGCCCCAGCATTTT
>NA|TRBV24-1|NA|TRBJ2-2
CATRVTGAGELFF
TGTGCCACCAGGGTGACGGGAGCCGGGGAGCTGTTTTTT
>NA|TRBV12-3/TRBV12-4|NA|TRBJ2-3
CASLLTSTDTQYF
TGTGCCAGCCTCCTCACTTCCACAGATACGCAGTATTTT
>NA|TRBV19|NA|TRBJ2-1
CASSMGLGSYNEQFF
TGTGCCAGTAGTATGGGTCTCGGCTCCTACAATGAGCAGTTCTTC
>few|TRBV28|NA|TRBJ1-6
CASSPTGDNSPLHF
TGTGCCAGCAGTCCGACGGGGGACAATTCACCCCTCCACTTT
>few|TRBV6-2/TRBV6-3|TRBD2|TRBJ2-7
CASSPRTSGRSSYEQYF
TGTGCCAGCAGCCCGAGGACTAGCGGGAGAAGCTCCTACGAGCAGTACTTC
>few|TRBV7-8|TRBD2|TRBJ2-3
CASSLDSGGRATDTQYF
TGTGCCAGCAGCTTAGATTCGGGCGGGAGGGCCACAGATACGCAGTATTTT